This TCR beta chain is from a study of blood T cell repertoires in COVID-19. The wider study: COVID-19 samples from acute and convalescent phases originated in the United States, Italy and Spain. PBMCs, B-cell-depleted T cells, or T cells provided the cDNA or gDNA that made up the material.

A Seattle source enrolled patients during active infection and followed them longitudinally. As processed by the authors: Reference gene primer amplification in the assay estimated nucleated cell counts. Using immunoSEQ multiplex PCR, the repertoire was profiled, and TCRdb retains in-frame clones only, with some absent. The DNA was the basis for D and trimming; V, J and clone size are from that table. This sample carries hundreds of thousands of clones, approximately 88% of them seen once, and the ten largest clones take roughly 12%. CDR3 length: 15 residues. From germline, CDR1 is WNHNN and CDR2 SYGVQD (reference sequence). V was shortened by 0 bases and J by 4 bases, with 12 bases between the two germline ends.

What was sequenced was peripheral blood. The TCR comes from a woman in her forties or fifties with COVID-19, enrolled during active disease. The rearrangement joins TRBV10-1 to TRBJ1-2; maybe TRBD1 (5 bases). CDR3 residues: CASSESPQGTYGYTF. In DNA, the CDR3 is TGCGCCAGCAGTGAGTCCCCTCAGGGAACCTATGGCTACACCTTC.